What follows are 6 T cell receptor beta chains derived from one specimen sequenced in a study of cytomegalovirus exposure and HLA in healthy donors. It was with 60 Vbeta and 13 Jbeta primers that the PCR ran. Libraries were prepared by immunoSEQ multiplex PCR; TCRdb keeps only in-frame clonotypes and omits some of them. The sample consists of 140,000 or so clones, around two thirds of them appearing once. Sequencing used PBMCs. These receptors all stem from a man aged 18 to 35 in good health and CMV-seropositive.

The sample holds a few counts of this clone. It is likely a read error, because the conserved phenylalanine at the end of the CDR3 is missing. The CDR3 nucleotides are TGTGCCAGCAACCCAGCGGGGGAGGGGAGTCAGCCCCAGCATGTT. Residues: CASNPAGEGSQPQHV. The chain joins TRBV28 to TRBJ1-5, with D maybe TRBD1 (5 bases). The V gene lost 7 bases and the J gene lost 6 bases, with 19 bases spanning the gap. Germline V lookup: CDR1 MDHEN, CDR2 SYDVKM. This CDR3 spans 15 amino acids.

This chain links TRBV7-2 with TRBJ1-5; tentatively, D is TRBD1 (6 bases). V lost 1 base, J lost 3 bases, and 7 bases lay in between. There are 14 residues in the CDR3. CDR1 is SGHTA and CDR2 is FQGNSA in the germline V gene. The CDR3, as DNA: TGTGCCAGCAGCTTAGACAGGGCCAATCAGCCCCAGCATTTT. Protein sequence: CASSLDRANQPQHF.

This chain links TRBV7-9 with TRBJ2-5; the D gene is possibly TRBD1 (7 bases). The CDR3 totals 14 residues. Trimming cost V 5 bases and J 4 bases, with 14 bases left between them. Germline loops: CDR1 SEHNR, CDR2 FQNEAQ (reference sequence). The CDR3 region has the DNA TGTGCCAGCAGCCCTACTCAGGGGGGAGAGACCCAGTACTTC. Translated: CASSPTQGGETQYF.

This chain joins TRBV27 and TRBJ2-1; 11 bases line up with TRBD2. Losses at the gene ends were 5 bases for V and 12 bases for J; bases not matched to a gene: 9. The CDR3 is 14 amino acids. Germline V gives CDR1 MNHEY, CDR2 SMNVEV (reference sequence). The CDR3 region is CASSPGLAAPRQFF. The CDR3 bases are TGTGCCAGCAGTCCGGGACTAGCGGCTCCTAGGCAGTTCTTC.

The CDR3 coding sequence is TGTGCCAGCAGCTTGGGGGGACTAGGAAACTACGAGCAGTACTTC. This translates into CASSLGGLGNYEQYF. V gene TRBV5-4 combines with J gene TRBJ2-7; TRBD2 aligns across 8 bases. V shed 0 bases, J shed 3 bases, and the junction held 5 bases outside the gene matches. Germline V lookup: CDR1 SGHNT, CDR2 YYREEE (reference sequence). The CDR3 runs 15 residues.

This clone was counted once. The chain has TRBV5-1 and TRBJ1-5; perhaps TRBD1 as D (5 bases). This CDR3 contains 13 residues. Trimming took 7 bases from V and 6 from J, leaving 14 bases between them. Germline V gene lookup returns CDR1 SGHRS and CDR2 YFSETQ. The CDR3 DNA sequence: TGCGCCAGCGCAAAGGGGTCGGGTCAGCCCCAGCATTTT. It translates to CASAKGSGQPQHF.